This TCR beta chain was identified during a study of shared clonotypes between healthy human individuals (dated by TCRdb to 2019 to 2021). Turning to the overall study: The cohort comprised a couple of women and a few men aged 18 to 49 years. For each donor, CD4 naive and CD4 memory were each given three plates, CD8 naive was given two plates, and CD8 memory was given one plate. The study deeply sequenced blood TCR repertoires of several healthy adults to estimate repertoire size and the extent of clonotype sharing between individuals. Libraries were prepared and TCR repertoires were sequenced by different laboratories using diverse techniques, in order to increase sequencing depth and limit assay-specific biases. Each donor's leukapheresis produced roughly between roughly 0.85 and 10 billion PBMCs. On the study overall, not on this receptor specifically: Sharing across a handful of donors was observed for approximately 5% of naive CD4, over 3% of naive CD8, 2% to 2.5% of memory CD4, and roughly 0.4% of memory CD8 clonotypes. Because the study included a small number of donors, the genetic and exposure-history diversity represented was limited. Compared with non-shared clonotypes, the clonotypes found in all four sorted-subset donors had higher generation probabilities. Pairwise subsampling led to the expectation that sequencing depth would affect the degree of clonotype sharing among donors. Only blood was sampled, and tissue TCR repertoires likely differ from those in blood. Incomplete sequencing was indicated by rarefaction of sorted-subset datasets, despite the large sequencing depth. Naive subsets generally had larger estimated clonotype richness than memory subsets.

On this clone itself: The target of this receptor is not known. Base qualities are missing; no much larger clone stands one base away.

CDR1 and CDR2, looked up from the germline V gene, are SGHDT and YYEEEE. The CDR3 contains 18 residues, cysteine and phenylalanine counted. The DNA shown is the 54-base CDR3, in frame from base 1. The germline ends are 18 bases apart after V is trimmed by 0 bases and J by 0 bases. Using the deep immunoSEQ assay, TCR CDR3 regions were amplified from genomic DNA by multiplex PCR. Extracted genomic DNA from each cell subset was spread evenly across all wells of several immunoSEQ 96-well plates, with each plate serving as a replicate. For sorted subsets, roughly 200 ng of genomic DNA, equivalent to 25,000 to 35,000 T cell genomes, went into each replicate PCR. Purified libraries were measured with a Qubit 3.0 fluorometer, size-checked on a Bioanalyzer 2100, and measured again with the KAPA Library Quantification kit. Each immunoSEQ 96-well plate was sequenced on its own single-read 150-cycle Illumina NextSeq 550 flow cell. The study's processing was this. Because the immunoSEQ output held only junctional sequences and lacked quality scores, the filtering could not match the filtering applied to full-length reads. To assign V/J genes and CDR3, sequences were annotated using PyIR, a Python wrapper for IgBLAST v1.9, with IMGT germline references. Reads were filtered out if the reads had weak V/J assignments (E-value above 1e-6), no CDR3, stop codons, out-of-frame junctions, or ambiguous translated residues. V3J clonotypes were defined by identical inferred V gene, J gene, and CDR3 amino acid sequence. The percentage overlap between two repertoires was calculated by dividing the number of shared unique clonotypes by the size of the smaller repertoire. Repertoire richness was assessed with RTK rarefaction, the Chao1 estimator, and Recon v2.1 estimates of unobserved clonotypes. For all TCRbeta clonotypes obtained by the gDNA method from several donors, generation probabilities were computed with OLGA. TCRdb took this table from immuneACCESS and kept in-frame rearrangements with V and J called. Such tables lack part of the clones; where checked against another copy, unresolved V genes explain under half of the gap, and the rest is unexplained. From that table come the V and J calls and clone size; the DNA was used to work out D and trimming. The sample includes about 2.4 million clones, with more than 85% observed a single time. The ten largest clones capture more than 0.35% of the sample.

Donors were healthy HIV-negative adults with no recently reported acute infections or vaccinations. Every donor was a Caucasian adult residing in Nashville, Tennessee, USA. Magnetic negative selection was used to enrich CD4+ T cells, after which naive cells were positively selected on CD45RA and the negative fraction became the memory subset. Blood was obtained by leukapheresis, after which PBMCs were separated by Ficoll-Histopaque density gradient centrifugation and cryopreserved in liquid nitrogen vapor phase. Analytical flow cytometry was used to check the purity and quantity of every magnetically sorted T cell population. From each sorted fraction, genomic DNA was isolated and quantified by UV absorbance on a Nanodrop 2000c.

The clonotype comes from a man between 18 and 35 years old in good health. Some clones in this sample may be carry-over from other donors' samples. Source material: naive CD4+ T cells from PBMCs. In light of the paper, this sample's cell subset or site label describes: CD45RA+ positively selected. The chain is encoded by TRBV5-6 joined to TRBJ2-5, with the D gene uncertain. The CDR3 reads CASSLAQSRWSNQETQYF. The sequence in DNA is TGTGCCAGCAGCTTGGCCCAAAGTCGCTGGAGTAACCAAGAGACCCAGTACTTC.